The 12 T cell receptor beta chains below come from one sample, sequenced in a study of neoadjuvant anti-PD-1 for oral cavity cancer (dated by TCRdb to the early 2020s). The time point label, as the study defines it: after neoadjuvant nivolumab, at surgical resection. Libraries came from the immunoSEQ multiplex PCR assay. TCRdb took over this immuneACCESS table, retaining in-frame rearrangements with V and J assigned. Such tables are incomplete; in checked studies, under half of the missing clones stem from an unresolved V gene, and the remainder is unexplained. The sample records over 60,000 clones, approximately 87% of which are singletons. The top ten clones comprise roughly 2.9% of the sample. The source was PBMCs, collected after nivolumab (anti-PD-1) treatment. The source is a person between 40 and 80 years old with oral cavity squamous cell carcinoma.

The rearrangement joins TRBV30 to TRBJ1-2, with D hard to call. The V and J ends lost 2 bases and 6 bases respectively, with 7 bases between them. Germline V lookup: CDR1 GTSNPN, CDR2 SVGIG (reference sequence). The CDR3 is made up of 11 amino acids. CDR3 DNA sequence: TGTGCCTGGAGTTCCCGGGATGGCTACACCTTC. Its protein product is CAWSSRDGYTF.

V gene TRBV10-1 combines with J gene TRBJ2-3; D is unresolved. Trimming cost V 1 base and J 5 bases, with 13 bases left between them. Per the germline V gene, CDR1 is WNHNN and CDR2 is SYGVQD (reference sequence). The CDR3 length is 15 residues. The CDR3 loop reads CASSEFAARVDTQYF. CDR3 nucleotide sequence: TGCGCCAGCAGTGAGTTTGCGGCCCGGGTAGATACGCAGTATTTT.

CDR3 bases: TGTGCCAGCAATAGGCTCCAGGGGGCTGACGAGCAGTACTTC. It specifies CASNRLQGADEQYF. The chain combines TRBV6-1 with TRBJ2-7; TRBD1 matches 8 bases. The CDR3 is made up of 14 amino acids. The germline V gene has CDR1 MNHNS and CDR2 SASEGT. The J segment lost 5 bases and the V segment lost 7 bases, leaving 10 bases of the junction unmatched.

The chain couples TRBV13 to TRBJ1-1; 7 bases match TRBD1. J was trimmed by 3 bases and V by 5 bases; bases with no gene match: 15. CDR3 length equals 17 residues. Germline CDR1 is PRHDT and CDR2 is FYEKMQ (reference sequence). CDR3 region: CASSAKGFSTGHTEAFF. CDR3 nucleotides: TGTGCCAGCAGCGCAAAGGGCTTTTCGACAGGGCACACTGAAGCTTTCTTT.

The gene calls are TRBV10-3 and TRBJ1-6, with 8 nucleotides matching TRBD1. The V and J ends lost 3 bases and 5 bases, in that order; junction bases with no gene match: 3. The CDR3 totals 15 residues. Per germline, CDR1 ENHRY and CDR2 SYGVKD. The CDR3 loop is CAISDRGPDNSPLHF. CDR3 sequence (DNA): TGTGCCATCAGTGACAGGGGGCCCGATAATTCACCCCTCCACTTT.

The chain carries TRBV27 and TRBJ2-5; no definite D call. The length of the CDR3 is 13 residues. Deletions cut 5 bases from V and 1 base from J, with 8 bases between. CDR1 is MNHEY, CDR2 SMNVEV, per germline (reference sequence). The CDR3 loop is CASSLIFQETQYF. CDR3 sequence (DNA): TGTGCCAGCAGTCTAATCTTCCAAGAGACCCAGTACTTC.

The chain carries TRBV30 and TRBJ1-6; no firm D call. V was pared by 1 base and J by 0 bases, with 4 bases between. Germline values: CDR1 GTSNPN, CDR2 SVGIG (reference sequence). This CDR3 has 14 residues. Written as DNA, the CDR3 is TGTGCCTGGAGTGACAGCTCCTATAATTCACCCCTCCACTTT. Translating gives CAWSDSSYNSPLHF.

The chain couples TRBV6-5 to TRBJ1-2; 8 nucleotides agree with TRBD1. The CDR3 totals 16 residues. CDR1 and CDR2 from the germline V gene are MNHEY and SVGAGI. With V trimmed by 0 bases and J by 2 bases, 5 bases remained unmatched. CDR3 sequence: CASSYSWPGGNYGYTF. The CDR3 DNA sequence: TGTGCCAGCAGTTACTCGTGGCCAGGGGGCAACTATGGCTACACCTTC.

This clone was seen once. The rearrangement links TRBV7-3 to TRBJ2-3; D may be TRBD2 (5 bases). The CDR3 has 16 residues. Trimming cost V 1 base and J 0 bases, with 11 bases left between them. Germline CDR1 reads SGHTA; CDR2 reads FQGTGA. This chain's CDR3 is CASSLRDAGSTDTQYF. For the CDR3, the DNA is TGTGCCAGCAGCTTAAGAGATGCGGGCAGCACAGATACGCAGTATTTT.

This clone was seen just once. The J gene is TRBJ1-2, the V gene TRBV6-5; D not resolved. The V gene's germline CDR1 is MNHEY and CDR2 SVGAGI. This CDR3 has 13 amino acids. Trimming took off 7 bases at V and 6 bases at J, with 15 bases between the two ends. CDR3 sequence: CASTPGLAHGYTF. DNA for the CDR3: TGTGCCAGCACCCCCGGGTTGGCGCATGGCTACACCTTC.

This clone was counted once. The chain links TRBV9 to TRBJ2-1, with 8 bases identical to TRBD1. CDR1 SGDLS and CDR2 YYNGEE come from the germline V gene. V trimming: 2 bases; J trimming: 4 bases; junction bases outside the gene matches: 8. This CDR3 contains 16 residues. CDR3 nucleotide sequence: TGTGCCAGCAGCGTCTCCGGGACAGGTTTTTACAATGAGCAGTTCTTC. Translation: CASSVSGTGFYNEQFF.

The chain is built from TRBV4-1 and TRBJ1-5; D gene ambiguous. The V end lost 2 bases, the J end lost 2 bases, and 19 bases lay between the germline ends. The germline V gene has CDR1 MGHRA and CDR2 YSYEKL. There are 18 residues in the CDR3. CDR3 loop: CASSQIRRDWRGNQPQHF. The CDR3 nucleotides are TGCGCCAGCAGCCAAATTCGGAGGGATTGGAGGGGCAATCAGCCCCAGCATTTT.